The source of this T cell receptor (beta chain) is a study of CD8 T cells in ankylosing spondylitis. This clonotype has only a few counts. No antigen is known for it. CDR1 and CDR2 from the germline V gene are SGHDT and YYEEEE. V shed 2 bases, J shed 2 bases, and the junction held 3 bases outside the gene matches. The CDR3 loop spans 14 amino acids. Making the TCR beta libraries involved quantitative 5'-RACE with molecular barcodes. MiXCR, applied by TCRdb to the 5' RACE reads, yields one record per CDR3 protein. The data contain over 700,000 distinct CDR3 sequences, around 19% of them seen just once; the ten biggest clones take up around 19%. Study results and caveats: In synovial fluid and blood from reactive arthritis, some motif variants were previously reported. Disease-linked clones displayed a CD8+ phenotype and appeared relatively rarely in peripheral blood. The study identified a TCR beta motif of roughly eight highly homologous variants that appeared characteristic of ankylosing spondylitis blood. Disease-linked clones reportedly concentrated significantly in matched ankylosing spondylitis synovial fluid.

Sequencing input: blood, either unsorted or a sorted T cell fraction (not recorded which). The source of this sequence is a male donor with ankylosing spondylitis. The rearrangement links TRBV5-6 to TRBJ1-2, with TRBD1 matching 7 bases. The CDR3 sequence: CASSLPTGNYGYTF. CDR3 bases: TGTGCCAGCAGCTTACCGACAGGGAACTATGGCTACACCTTC. The full variable domain, with the rest looked up from reference TRBV5-6 and TRBJ1-2, is DAGVTQSPTHLIKTRGQQVTLRCSPKSGHDTVSWYQQALGQGPQFIFQYYEEEERQRGNFPDRFSGHQFPNYSSELNVNALLLGDSALYLCASSLPTGNYGYTFGSGTRLTVV.